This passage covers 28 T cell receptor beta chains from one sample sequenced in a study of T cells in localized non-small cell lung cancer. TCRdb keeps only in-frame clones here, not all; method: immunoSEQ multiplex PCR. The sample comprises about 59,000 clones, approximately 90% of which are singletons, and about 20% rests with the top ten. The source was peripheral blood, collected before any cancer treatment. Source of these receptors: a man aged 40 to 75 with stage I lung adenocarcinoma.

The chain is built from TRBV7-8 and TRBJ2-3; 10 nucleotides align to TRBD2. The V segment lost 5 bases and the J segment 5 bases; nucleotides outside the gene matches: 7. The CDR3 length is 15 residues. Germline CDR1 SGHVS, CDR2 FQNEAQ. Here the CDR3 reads CASSARLAGIDTQYF. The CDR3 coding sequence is TGTGCCAGCAGCGCCCGACTAGCGGGCATAGATACGCAGTATTTT.

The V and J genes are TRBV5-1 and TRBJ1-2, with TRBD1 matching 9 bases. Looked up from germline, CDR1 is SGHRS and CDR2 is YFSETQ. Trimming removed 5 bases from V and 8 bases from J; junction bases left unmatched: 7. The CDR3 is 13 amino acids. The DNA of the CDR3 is TGCGCCAGCAGTTCAGGGACAGGGCGCGGCTACACCTTC. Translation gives CASSSGTGRGYTF.

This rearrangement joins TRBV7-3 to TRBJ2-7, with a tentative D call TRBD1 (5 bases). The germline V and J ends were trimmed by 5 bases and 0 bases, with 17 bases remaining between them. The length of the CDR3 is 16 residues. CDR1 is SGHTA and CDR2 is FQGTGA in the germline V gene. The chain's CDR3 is CASSPWAGPSSYEQYF. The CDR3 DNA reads TGTGCCAGCAGCCCCTGGGCAGGGCCCTCCTCCTACGAGCAGTACTTC.

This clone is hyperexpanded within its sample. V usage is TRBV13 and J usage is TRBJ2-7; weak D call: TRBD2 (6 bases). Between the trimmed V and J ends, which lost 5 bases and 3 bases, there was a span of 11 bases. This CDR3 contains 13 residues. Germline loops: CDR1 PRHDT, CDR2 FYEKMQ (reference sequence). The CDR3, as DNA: TGTGCCAGCAGCCCTGTGGGGGGCTACGAGCAGTACTTC. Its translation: CASSPVGGYEQYF.

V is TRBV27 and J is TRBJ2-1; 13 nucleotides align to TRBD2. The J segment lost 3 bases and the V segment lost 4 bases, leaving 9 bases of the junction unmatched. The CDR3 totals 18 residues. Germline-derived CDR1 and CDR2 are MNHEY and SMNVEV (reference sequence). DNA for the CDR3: TGTGCCAGCAGTTCCCTATTGGGGACTAGCGGGGACTACAATGAGCAGTTCTTC. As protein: CASSSLLGTSGDYNEQFF.

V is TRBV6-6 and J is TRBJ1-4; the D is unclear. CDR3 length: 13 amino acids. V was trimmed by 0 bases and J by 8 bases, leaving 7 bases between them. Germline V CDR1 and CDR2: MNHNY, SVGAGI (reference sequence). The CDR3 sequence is CASSYSLREKLFF. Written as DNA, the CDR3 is TGTGCCAGCAGTTACTCCCTTCGGGAAAAACTGTTTTTT.

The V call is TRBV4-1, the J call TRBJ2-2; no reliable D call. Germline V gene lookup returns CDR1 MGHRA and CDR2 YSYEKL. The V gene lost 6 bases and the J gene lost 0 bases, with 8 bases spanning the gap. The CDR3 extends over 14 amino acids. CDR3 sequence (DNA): TGCGCCAGCAGTCTCTTTTCGAACACCGGGGAGCTGTTTTTT. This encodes CASSLFSNTGELFF.

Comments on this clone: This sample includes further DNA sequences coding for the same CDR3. CDR3 coding DNA: TGTGCCAGCAGCTTAGCGGGGGGTGGTACTGAAGCTTTCTTT. The encoded protein is CASSLAGGGTEAFF. The gene calls are TRBV11-2 and TRBJ1-1; TRBD1 might be the D (5 bases). This CDR3 contains 14 residues. Germline CDR1 reads SGHAT; CDR2 reads FQNNGV. V was pared by 1 base and J by 5 bases, with 11 bases between.

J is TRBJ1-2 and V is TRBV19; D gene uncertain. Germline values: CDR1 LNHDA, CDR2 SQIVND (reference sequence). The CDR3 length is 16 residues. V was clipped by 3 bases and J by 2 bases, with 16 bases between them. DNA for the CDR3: TGTGCCAGTAGTATTGTGGGGTTAAAGGACAACTATGGCTACACCTTC. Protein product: CASSIVGLKDNYGYTF.

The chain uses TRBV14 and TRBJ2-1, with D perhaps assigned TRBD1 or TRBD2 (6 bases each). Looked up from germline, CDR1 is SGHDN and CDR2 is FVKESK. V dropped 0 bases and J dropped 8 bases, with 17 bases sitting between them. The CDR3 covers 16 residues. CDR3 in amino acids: CASSQDLGLRGDEQFF. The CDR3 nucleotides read TGTGCCAGCAGCCAAGATCTGGGGCTGAGGGGGGATGAGCAGTTCTTC.

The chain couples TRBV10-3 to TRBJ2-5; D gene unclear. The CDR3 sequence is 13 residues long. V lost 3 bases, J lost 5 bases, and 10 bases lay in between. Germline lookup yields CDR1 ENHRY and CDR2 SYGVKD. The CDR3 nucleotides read TGTGCCATCAGTGATCTTTCCCCGGAGACCCAGTACTTC. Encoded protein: CAISDLSPETQYF.

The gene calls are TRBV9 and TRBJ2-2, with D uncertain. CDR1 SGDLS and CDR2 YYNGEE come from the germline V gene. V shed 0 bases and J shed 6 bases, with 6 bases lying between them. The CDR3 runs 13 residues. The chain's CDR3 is CASSVAFPGELFF. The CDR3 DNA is TGTGCCAGCAGCGTAGCTTTTCCCGGGGAGCTGTTTTTT. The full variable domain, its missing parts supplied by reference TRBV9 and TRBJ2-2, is DSGVTQTPKHLITATGQRVTLRCSPRSGDLSVYWYQQSLDQGLQFLIQYYNGEERAKGNILERFSAQQFPDLHSELNLSSLELGDSALYFCASSVAFPGELFFGEGSRLTVL.

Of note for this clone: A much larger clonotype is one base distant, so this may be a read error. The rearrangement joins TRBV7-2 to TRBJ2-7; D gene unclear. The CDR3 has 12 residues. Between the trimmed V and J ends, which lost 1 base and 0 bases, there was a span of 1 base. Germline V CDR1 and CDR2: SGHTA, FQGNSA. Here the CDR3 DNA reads TGTGCCAGCAGCTTAGGCTCCTACGAGCAGTACTTC. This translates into CASSLGSYEQYF.

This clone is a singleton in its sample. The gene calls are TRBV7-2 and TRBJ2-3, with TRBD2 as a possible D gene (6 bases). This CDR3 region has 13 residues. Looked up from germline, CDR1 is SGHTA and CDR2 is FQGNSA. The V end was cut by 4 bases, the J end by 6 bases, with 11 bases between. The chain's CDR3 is CASSSSGWDTQYF. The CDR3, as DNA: TGTGCCAGCAGCTCGAGCGGGTGGGATACGCAGTATTTT. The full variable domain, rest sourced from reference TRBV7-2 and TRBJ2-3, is GAGVSQSPSNKVTEKGKDVELRCDPISGHTALYWYRQSLGQGLEFLIYFQGNSAPDKSGLPSDRFSAERTGGSVSTLTIQRTQQEDSAVYLCASSSSGWDTQYFGPGTRLTVL.

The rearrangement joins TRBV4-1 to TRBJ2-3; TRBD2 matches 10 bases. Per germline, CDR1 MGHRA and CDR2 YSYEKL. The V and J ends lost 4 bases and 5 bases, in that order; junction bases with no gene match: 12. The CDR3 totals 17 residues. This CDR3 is CASSPNFGTSVVDTQYF. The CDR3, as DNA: TGCGCCAGCAGCCCGAACTTCGGGACTAGCGTGGTAGATACGCAGTATTTT.

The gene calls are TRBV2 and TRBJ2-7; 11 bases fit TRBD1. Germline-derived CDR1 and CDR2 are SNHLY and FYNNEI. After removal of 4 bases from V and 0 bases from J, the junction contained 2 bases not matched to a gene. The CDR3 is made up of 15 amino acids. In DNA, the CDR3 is TGTGCCAGCAGTGCGGGGACAGGGGGCTCCTACGAGCAGTACTTC. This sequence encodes CASSAGTGGSYEQYF.

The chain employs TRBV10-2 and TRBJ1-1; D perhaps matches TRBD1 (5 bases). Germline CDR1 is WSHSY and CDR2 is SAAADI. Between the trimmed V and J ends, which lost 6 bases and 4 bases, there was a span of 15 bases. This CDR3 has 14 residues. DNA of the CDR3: TGCGCCAGCAGCGAGCCCAGGGTCCCCACTGAAGCTTTCTTT. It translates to CASSEPRVPTEAFF.

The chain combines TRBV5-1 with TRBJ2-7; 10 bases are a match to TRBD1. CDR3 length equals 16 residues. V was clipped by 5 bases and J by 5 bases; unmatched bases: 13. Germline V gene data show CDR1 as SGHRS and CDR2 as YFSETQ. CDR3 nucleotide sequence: TGCGCCAGCAGACCCCAGACAGGGGGCAAGAGGGACGAGCAGTACTTC. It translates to CASRPQTGGKRDEQYF.

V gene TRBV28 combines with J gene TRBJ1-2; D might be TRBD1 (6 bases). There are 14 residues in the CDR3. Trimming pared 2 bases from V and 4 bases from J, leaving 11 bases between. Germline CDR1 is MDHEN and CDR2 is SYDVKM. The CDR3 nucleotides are TGTGCCAGCAGTTTAGGGGGGGGCCCCTATGGCTACACCTTC. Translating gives CASSLGGGPYGYTF.

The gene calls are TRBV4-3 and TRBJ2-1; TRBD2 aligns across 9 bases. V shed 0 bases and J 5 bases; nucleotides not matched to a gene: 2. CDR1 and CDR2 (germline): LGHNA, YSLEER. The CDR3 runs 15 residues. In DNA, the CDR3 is TGCGCCAGCAGCCAAGATAGCGGGAGCAACAATGAGCAGTTCTTC. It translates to CASSQDSGSNNEQFF.

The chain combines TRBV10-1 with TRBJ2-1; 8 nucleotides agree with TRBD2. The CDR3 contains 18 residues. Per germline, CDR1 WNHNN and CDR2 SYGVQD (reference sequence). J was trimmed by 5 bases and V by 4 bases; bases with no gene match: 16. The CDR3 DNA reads TGCGCCAGCAGTGCCGATGTGGCGCGGGAGGCCTTAAACAATGAGCAGTTCTTC. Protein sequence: CASSADVAREALNNEQFF.

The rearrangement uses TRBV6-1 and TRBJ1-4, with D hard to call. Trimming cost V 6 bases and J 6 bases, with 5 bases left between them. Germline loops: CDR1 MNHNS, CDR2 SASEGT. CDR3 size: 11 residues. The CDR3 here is CASSGDEKLFF. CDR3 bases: TGTGCCAGCAGCGGGGATGAAAAACTGTTTTTT.

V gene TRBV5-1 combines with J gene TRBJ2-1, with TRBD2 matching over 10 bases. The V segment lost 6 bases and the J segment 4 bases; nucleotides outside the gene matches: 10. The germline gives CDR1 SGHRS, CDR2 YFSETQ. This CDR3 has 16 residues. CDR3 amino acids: CASMKGGTSEYNEQFF. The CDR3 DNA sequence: TGCGCCAGCATGAAGGGGGGGACTAGCGAATACAATGAGCAGTTCTTC.

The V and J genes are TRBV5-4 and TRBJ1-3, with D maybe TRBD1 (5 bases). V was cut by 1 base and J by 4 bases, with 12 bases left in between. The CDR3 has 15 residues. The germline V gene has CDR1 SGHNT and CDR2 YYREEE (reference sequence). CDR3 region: CASSLSGGSGNTIYF. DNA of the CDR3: TGTGCCAGCAGCTTGTCTGGGGGGAGCGGAAACACCATATATTTT.

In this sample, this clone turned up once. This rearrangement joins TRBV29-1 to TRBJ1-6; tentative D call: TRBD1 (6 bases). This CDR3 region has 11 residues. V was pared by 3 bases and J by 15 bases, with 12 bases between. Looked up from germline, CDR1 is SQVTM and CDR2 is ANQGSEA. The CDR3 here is CSVDLSGHLHF. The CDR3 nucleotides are TGCAGCGTTGATCTCTCGGGACACCTCCACTTT.

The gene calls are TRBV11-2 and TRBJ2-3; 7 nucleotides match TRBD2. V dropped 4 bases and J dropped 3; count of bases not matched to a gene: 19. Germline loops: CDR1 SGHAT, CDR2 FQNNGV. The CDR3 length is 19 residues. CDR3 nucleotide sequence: TGTGCCAGCAGCTCCTATGAGGGCGGGAGTCTTGGGTTGACAGATACGCAGTATTTT. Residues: CASSSYEGGSLGLTDTQYF. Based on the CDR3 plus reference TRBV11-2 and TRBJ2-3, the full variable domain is EAGVAQSPRYKIIEKRQSVAFWCNPISGHATLYWYQQILGQGPKLLIQFQNNGVVDDSQLPKDRFSAERLKGVDSTLKIQPAKLEDSAVYLCASSSYEGGSLGLTDTQYFGPGTRLTVL.

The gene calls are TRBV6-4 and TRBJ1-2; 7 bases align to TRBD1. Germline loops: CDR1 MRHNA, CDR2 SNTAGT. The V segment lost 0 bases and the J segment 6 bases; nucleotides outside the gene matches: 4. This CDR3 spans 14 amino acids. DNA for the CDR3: TGTGCCAGCAGTGACTCGAAGGGGGCTCATGGCTACACCTTC. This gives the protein CASSDSKGAHGYTF.

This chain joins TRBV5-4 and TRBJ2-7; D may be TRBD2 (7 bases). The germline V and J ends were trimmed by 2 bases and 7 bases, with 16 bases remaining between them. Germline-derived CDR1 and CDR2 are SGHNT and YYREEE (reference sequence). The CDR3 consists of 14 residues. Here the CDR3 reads CASSLRGGVGEQYF. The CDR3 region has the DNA TGTGCCAGCAGCTTACGAGGGGGGGTAGGAGAGCAGTACTTC.